Presented here are 24 T cell receptor beta chains from one specimen sequenced in a study of blood T cell repertoires in COVID-19. Libraries were prepared by immunoSEQ multiplex PCR; TCRdb keeps only in-frame clonotypes and omits some of them. The sample yields about 180,000 clones, 70% to 80% seen once. Sequencing input: PBMCs or T cells enriched from blood (not recorded which). The receptors were gathered from a woman in her 50s who had recovered from COVID-19.

The rearrangement uses TRBV14 and TRBJ1-4; D might be TRBD1 (5 bases). From germline, CDR1 is SGHDN and CDR2 FVKESK. Deletions cut 3 bases from V and 7 bases from J, with 18 bases between. This CDR3 spans 16 amino acids. The CDR3 sequence: CASSHGTDRGGEKLFF. The CDR3 region has the DNA TGTGCCAGCAGCCATGGGACGGACCGGGGAGGTGAAAAACTGTTTTTT. Complete variable domain (other parts from reference TRBV14 and TRBJ1-4): EAGVTQFPSHSVIEKGQTVTLRCDPISGHDNLYWYRRVMGKEIKFLLHFVKESKQDESGMPNNRFLAERTGGTYSTLKVQPAELEDSGVYFCASSHGTDRGGEKLFFGSGTQLSVL.

This rearrangement joins TRBV28 to TRBJ2-5; 8 nucleotides line up with TRBD2. The junction had 4 bases not matched to a gene; V was cut back by 3 bases and J by 1 base. CDR3 length equals 15 residues. CDR1 and CDR2 from the germline V gene are MDHEN and SYDVKM. The CDR3 DNA is TGTGCCAGCAGTTTTCAGCTAGCGGGCCAAGAGACCCAGTACTTC. This codes for CASSFQLAGQETQYF.

The genes are TRBV6-5 and TRBJ2-1; 10 bases map to TRBD2. Per the germline V gene, CDR1 is MNHEY and CDR2 is SVGAGI. This CDR3 is 16 amino acids long. V was clipped by 1 base and J by 8 bases; unmatched bases: 8. CDR3 sequence: CASSYFRTSGNDEQFF. CDR3 sequence (DNA): TGTGCCAGCAGTTACTTCAGAACTAGCGGGAATGATGAGCAGTTCTTC.

The chain employs TRBV7-3 and TRBJ2-1; 7 bases line up with TRBD2. Germline assignment: CDR1 SGHTA and CDR2 FQGTGA. The CDR3 extends over 14 amino acids. With V trimmed by 5 bases and J by 9 bases, 10 bases remained unmatched. The CDR3: CASSHTTIAGEQFF. CDR3 in DNA: TGTGCCAGCAGCCATACGACTATAGCGGGTGAGCAGTTCTTC.

The rearrangement uses TRBV3-1 (or the pseudogene TRBV3-2) and TRBJ2-6; D remains unclear. V lost 1 base to trimming and J lost 0 bases, with 13 bases between them. The CDR3 runs to 18 residues. The germline gives CDR1 LGHDT, CDR2 YNNKEL (reference sequence). CDR3 sequence (DNA): TGTGCCAGCAGCCAAGGGTCCTCCTACTTCTCTGGGGCCAACGTCCTGACTTTC. It yields the protein CASSQGSSYFSGANVLTF.

The V gene is TRBV11-2, the J gene TRBJ1-1; the D gene is possibly TRBD1 (6 bases). The CDR3 covers 14 residues. The V end lost 3 bases, the J end lost 1 base, and 9 bases lay between the germline ends. Germline V gene data show CDR1 as SGHAT and CDR2 as FQNNGV. DNA of the CDR3: TGTGCCAGCAGCTTGGCGGGGGCGAACACTGAAGCTTTCTTT. Translating gives CASSLAGANTEAFF.

This clone was detected only a few times. The chain employs TRBV3-1 (or the pseudogene TRBV3-2) and TRBJ1-2; D perhaps matches TRBD1 (5 bases). Germline V CDR1 and CDR2: LGHDT, YNNKEL (reference sequence). This CDR3 comprises 17 residues. V lost 1 base and J lost 4, with 19 bases in between. CDR3 nucleotide sequence: TGTGCCAGCAGCCAAGGCCCGGGAGGGACGGTTGGCTATGGCTACACCTTC. This sequence encodes CASSQGPGGTVGYGYTF.

In DNA, the CDR3 is TGTGCCAGCAGCTTAGCGCCGGAATTTCGCGGGAGAGGGTACTTC. As protein: CASSLAPEFRGRGYF. This sequence joins TRBV7-6 and TRBJ2-7, with 7 bases that match TRBD2. Germline assignment: CDR1 SGHVS and CDR2 FNYEAQ. This CDR3 has 15 residues. V lost 0 bases, J lost 12 bases, and 14 bases stayed unmatched.

This clone was observed once. V and J are TRBV6-1 and TRBJ2-5; TRBD2 agrees at 16 bases. V gave up 1 base and J gave up 3 bases; unmatched junction bases: 20. The germline gives CDR1 MNHNS, CDR2 SASEGT. CDR3 length: 23 residues. The CDR3 coding sequence is TGTGCCAGCAGTGAAGAAGATCAGGAAGGGACTAGCGGGAGGGCCATCCTTGAAGAGACCCAGTACTTC. Amino acids: CASSEEDQEGTSGRAILEETQYF.

The CDR3 is CASSTCYWTSGRTEASYEQYF. CDR3 sequence (DNA): TGTGCCAGCAGCACTTGCTATTGGACTAGCGGGAGGACGGAGGCCTCCTACGAGCAGTACTTC. V and J are TRBV7-3 and TRBJ2-7; 14 nucleotides align to TRBD2. CDR1 is SGHTA and CDR2 is FQGTGA in the germline V gene. This CDR3 region has 21 residues. Trimming removed 5 bases from V and 0 bases from J; junction bases left unmatched: 18.

V usage is TRBV19 and J usage is TRBJ1-1, with a possible D match to TRBD1 (5 bases). Germline CDR1 and CDR2: LNHDA and SQIVND (reference sequence). Trimming took off 5 bases at V and 5 bases at J, with 18 bases between the two ends. This CDR3 comprises 15 residues. In nucleotides, the CDR3 is TGTGCCAGTAGTTCGGACATAGCCCGAAATACTGAAGCTTTCTTT. Translating it yields CASSSDIARNTEAFF.

This clone was recorded once. The gene calls are TRBV18 and TRBJ1-2; 7 bases are shared with TRBD1. J was trimmed by 8 bases and V by 3 bases; bases with no gene match: 3. This CDR3 region has 12 residues. Germline CDR1 and CDR2: KGHSH and LQKENI. The CDR3 sequence: CASSPDREGYTF. CDR3 DNA sequence: TGTGCCAGCTCACCTGACAGGGAGGGCTACACCTTC. The full variable domain, rest sourced from reference TRBV18 and TRBJ1-2, is NAGVMQNPRHLVRRRGQEARLRCSPMKGHSHVYWYRQLPEEGLKFMVYLQKENIIDESGMPKERFSAEFPKEGPSILRIQQVVRGDSAAYFCASSPDREGYTFGSGTRLTVV.

This clone was seen just once. The V and J genes are TRBV20-1 and TRBJ1-3; D call uncertain. The V gene's germline CDR1 is DFQATT and CDR2 SNEGSKA (reference sequence). The CDR3 runs to 17 residues. V gave up 3 bases and J gave up 3 bases, with 21 bases separating them. CDR3 coding DNA: TGCAGTGCTAGTGACGTCGGGGTGGGTAAAAGTGGAAACACCATATATTTT. Translated, it gives CSASDVGVGKSGNTIYF.

This rearrangement joins TRBV18 to TRBJ1-1, with 7 bases identical to TRBD1. The CDR3 covers 14 residues. V gave up 2 bases and J gave up 3 bases; unmatched junction bases: 3. CDR1 is KGHSH, CDR2 LQKENI, per germline. The CDR3 sequence: CASSPAGGYTEAFF. CDR3 nucleotide sequence: TGTGCCAGCTCACCAGCAGGGGGTTACACTGAAGCTTTCTTT.

V is TRBV19 and J is TRBJ1-4; D is perhaps TRBD1 (5 bases). Germline V gives CDR1 LNHDA, CDR2 SQIVND (reference sequence). V was shortened by 6 bases and J by 6 bases, with 14 bases between the two germline ends. The CDR3 consists of 14 residues. The CDR3 DNA is TGTGCCAGTAGAAAGACAGCTCGACATGAAAAACTGTTTTTT. Protein sequence: CASRKTARHEKLFF.

The rearrangement joins TRBV11-3 to TRBJ2-6; TRBD2 agrees at 8 bases. The germline gives CDR1 SGHNT, CDR2 YENEEA. V lost 5 bases and J lost 2; bases outside the gene matches: 2. CDR3 length: 15 amino acids. The CDR3 nucleotides are TGTGCCAGCAGCGCCGGGGGGGCTGGGGCCAACGTCCTGACTTTC. Translating it yields CASSAGGAGANVLTF.

The J gene is TRBJ1-5, the V gene TRBV19, with D hard to call. V dropped 3 bases and J dropped 5 bases, with 14 bases sitting between them. Germline values: CDR1 LNHDA, CDR2 SQIVND (reference sequence). The CDR3 is 15 residues long. CDR3 coding DNA: TGTGCCAGTAGTATCTCCGGCGGAGGGTATCAGCCCCAGCATTTT. It yields the protein CASSISGGGYQPQHF. The entire variable domain, with the rest obtained from reference TRBV19 and TRBJ1-5, is as follows: DGGITQSPKYLFRKEGQNVTLSCEQNLNHDAMYWYRQDPGQGLRLIYYSQIVNDFQKGDIAEGYSVSREKKESFPLTVTSAQKNPTAFYLCASSISGGGYQPQHFGDGTRLSIL.

For the CDR3, the DNA is TGTGCCAGTAGGGTACTAGCGGGAGTTGGCAATGAGCAGTTCTTC. This translates into CASRVLAGVGNEQFF. The J gene is TRBJ2-1, the V gene TRBV19; 11 bases align to TRBD2. Germline V gene lookup returns CDR1 LNHDA and CDR2 SQIVND (reference sequence). The CDR3 is 15 amino acids. V was pared by 6 bases and J by 6 bases, with 7 bases of the junction left unmatched.

Only a few counts were recorded for this clone. This chain connects TRBV6-5 to TRBJ2-7, with 11 bases identical to TRBD1. Germline CDR1 MNHEY, CDR2 SVGAGI. The CDR3 is made up of 15 amino acids. The ends lost 4 bases at V and 2 bases at J; junction bases unmatched: 4. The CDR3: CASSWGTGGPYEQYF. DNA of the CDR3: TGTGCCAGCAGTTGGGGGACAGGGGGTCCCTACGAGCAGTACTTC.

This clone occurred a few times. V is TRBV27 and J is TRBJ2-5; possible D gene TRBD1, 5 bases. V lost 0 bases and J lost 5, with 10 bases in between. The CDR3 totals 14 residues. Per the germline V gene, CDR1 is MNHEY and CDR2 is SMNVEV (reference sequence). This CDR3 reads CASSLSGATETQYF. CDR3 nucleotide sequence: TGTGCCAGCAGTTTATCAGGGGCGACGGAGACCCAGTACTTC.

This clone was observed a single time. For the CDR3, the DNA is TGTGCCAGCTCACCACTCGATGGGGTCGGGGCTGAAGCTTTCTTT. This codes for CASSPLDGVGAEAFF. The gene calls are TRBV18 and TRBJ1-1; D is ambiguous. Germline V gene lookup returns CDR1 KGHSH and CDR2 LQKENI. This CDR3 spans 15 amino acids. V shed 1 base and J shed 6 bases, with 15 bases lying between them. Filled out from reference TRBV18 and TRBJ1-1, the complete variable domain reads NAGVMQNPRHLVRRRGQEARLRCSPMKGHSHVYWYRQLPEEGLKFMVYLQKENIIDESGMPKERFSAEFPKEGPSILRIQQVVRGDSAAYFCASSPLDGVGAEAFFGQGTRLTVV.

This clone showed up many times. V and J are TRBV27 and TRBJ2-7; 8 bases align to TRBD1. This CDR3 contains 15 residues. The V segment lost 8 bases and the J segment 3 bases; nucleotides outside the gene matches: 12. Germline V lookup: CDR1 MNHEY, CDR2 SMNVEV (reference sequence). The CDR3 loop is CASGSTGGRGYEQYF. The CDR3 DNA follows: TGTGCCAGCGGTTCAACAGGGGGTAGAGGCTACGAGCAGTACTTC.

V gene TRBV27 combines with J gene TRBJ1-5, with unresolved D. From germline, CDR1 is MNHEY and CDR2 SMNVEV (reference sequence). The CDR3 loop spans 15 amino acids. V shed 2 bases and J shed 6 bases, with 14 bases lying between them. The CDR3 here is CASSLSSRGFQPQHF. The CDR3 DNA is TGTGCCAGCAGTTTAAGTAGTAGAGGGTTTCAGCCCCAGCATTTT.

The chain links TRBV5-6 to TRBJ2-6; D is uncertain. Trimming pared 2 bases from V and 0 bases from J, leaving 3 bases between. The CDR3 is 14 residues long. Germline CDR1 and CDR2: SGHDT and YYEEEE. The CDR3 here is CASSFNSGANVLTF. The CDR3 DNA reads TGTGCCAGCAGCTTCAACTCTGGGGCCAACGTCCTGACTTTC.